Below, 8 T cell receptor beta chains from the same sample are listed, as sequenced in a study of identical twins. Each CDR3 protein is one row after TCRdb ran MiXCR on the 5' RACE reads. The data contain approximately 630,000 distinct CDR3 sequences, about 7.1% of them singletons. The same specimen was also included in a second study, on yellow fever vaccine responses in identical twins.

The specimen sequenced was PBMCs. The receptors were sampled from a woman aged 18-29 years in good health.

This clonotype has just a few counts. The gene calls are TRBV13 and TRBJ1-3; 7 nucleotides match TRBD1. CDR3 size: 17 residues. V gave up 3 bases and J gave up 2 bases; unmatched junction bases: 10. Germline values: CDR1 PRHDT, CDR2 FYEKMQ (reference sequence). The CDR3 coding sequence is TGTGCCAGCAGCTTCCGGCTAACAGGGGTCGCTGGAAACACCATATATTTT. This sequence encodes CASSFRLTGVAGNTIYF.

This clonotype showed up just a few times. V usage is TRBV7-6 and J usage is TRBJ2-5; 10 bases are shared with TRBD1. Germline V CDR1 and CDR2: SGHVS, FNYEAQ. The V and J ends lost 4 bases and 4 bases, in that order; junction bases with no gene match: 3. The CDR3 is made up of 14 amino acids. Here the CDR3 DNA reads TGTGCCAGCAGCTCGGGACAGGGGATAGAGACCCAGTACTTC. Protein sequence: CASSSGQGIETQYF.

This clonotype was recorded a few times. This chain joins TRBV12-3 or TRBV12-4 and TRBJ2-3, with D perhaps matching TRBD1 (5 bases). The CDR3 is 15 amino acids. Trimming cost V 5 bases and J 1 base, with 13 bases left between them. This chain's CDR3 is CASSKDSSGTDTQYF. In DNA form, the CDR3 reads TGTGCCAGCAGTAAAGACAGTTCGGGCACAGATACGCAGTATTTT.

This clonotype was seen a handful of times. The rearrangement uses TRBV10-2 and TRBJ2-7; 10 nucleotides line up with TRBD2. The V and J ends lost 11 bases and 4 bases, in that order; junction bases with no gene match: 11. Per germline, CDR1 WSHSY and CDR2 SAAADI. The CDR3 loop spans 14 amino acids. The chain's CDR3 is CAGGLAGANYEQYV. CDR3 in DNA: TGCGCCGGCGGGCTAGCGGGGGCCAATTACGAGCAGTACGTC.

This clonotype was seen a handful of times. This sequence joins TRBV7-3 and TRBJ2-5; D unclear. Trimming shortened V by 6 bases and J by 3 bases, and 11 bases separated the two germline ends. The CDR3 is 13 residues long. CDR1 is SGHTA, CDR2 FQGTGA, per germline. The CDR3 coding sequence is TGTGCCAGCAGACCACATGGGGAAGAGACCCAGTACTTC. Encoded protein: CASRPHGEETQYF.

This clonotype came up many times. The rearrangement links TRBV5-1 to TRBJ2-3; 13 bases are a match to TRBD2. The CDR3 contains 17 residues. The junction had 10 bases not matched to a gene; V was cut back by 4 bases and J by 5 bases. Germline V lookup: CDR1 SGHRS, CDR2 YFSETQ. In DNA, the CDR3 is TGCGCCAGCAGCGGAACACTAGCGGGGGGGCCTGGAGATACGCAGTATTTT. It is translated as CASSGTLAGGPGDTQYF.

V is TRBV29-1 and J is TRBJ2-1; no firm D call. Germline CDR1 is SQVTM and CDR2 is ANQGSEA. V gave up 6 bases and J gave up 0 bases, with 6 bases separating them. The CDR3 length is 12 residues. CDR3 nucleotides: TGCAGCGTAGAACGCTCCTACAATGAGCAGTTCTTC. Protein: CSVERSYNEQFF.

V usage is TRBV7-3 and J usage is TRBJ2-1; 13 nucleotides align to TRBD2. CDR1 SGHTA and CDR2 FQGTGA come from the germline V gene. The CDR3 extends over 15 amino acids. V lost 5 bases, J lost 10 bases, and 8 bases stayed unmatched. CDR3: CASSLRTSGRDEQFF. As DNA, the CDR3 is TGTGCCAGCAGCCTCCGGACTAGCGGGAGAGACGAGCAGTTCTTC.